The 26 T cell receptor beta chains presented below share a single source sample, sequenced in a study of OX40 agonist ivuxolimab in advanced cancers. Library generation was performed with the immunoSEQ multiplex PCR assay. This immuneACCESS table, as held by TCRdb, lists in-frame sequences with V and J called but not all clones. Of the missing ones, under half trace to an unresolved V gene in checked studies; the others have no known cause. For this sample there are around 50,000 clones; 81% appear just once. The ten largest clones take up 0.69% of the sample. The source material was CD4+ or CD8+ T cells sorted from blood, sampled in a trial of the OX40 agonist ivuxolimab. The receptors originated from an adult with an advanced solid tumor such as melanoma, head and neck, liver or kidney cancer.

This clone was recorded a few times. This chain connects TRBV7-3 to TRBJ1-2; D possibly corresponds to TRBD1 (6 bases). CDR3 length: 13 amino acids. Germline V gene data show CDR1 as SGHTA and CDR2 as FQGTGA. V was shortened by 5 bases and J by 4 bases, with 11 bases between the two germline ends. The CDR3, as DNA: TGTGCCAGCAGCCCCGACAGGTCCTATGGCTACACCTTC. Translated: CASSPDRSYGYTF.

This clone was found a few times. The gene calls are TRBV11-2 and TRBJ2-3, with D possibly matching TRBD2 (5 bases). V gave up 8 bases and J gave up 1 base, with 10 bases separating them. Germline CDR1 SGHAT, CDR2 FQNNGV. This CDR3 contains 13 residues. The CDR3: CASRGAGTDTQYF. The CDR3 coding sequence is TGTGCCAGCCGGGGTGCAGGCACAGATACGCAGTATTTT. Filled out from reference TRBV11-2 and TRBJ2-3, the complete variable domain reads EAGVAQSPRYKIIEKRQSVAFWCNPISGHATLYWYQQILGQGPKLLIQFQNNGVVDDSQLPKDRFSAERLKGVDSTLKIQPAKLEDSAVYLCASRGAGTDTQYFGPGTRLTVL.

The V and J genes are TRBV7-9 and TRBJ2-1; D ambiguous. The CDR3 runs 14 residues. The germline V gene has CDR1 SEHNR and CDR2 FQNEAQ (reference sequence). Trimming cost V 3 bases and J 6 bases, with 12 bases left between them. In DNA form, the CDR3 reads TGTGCCAGCAGCTTTGCCGGATTTGGCAATGAGCAGTTCTTC. It encodes CASSFAGFGNEQFF.

This clone has just a few counts. The chain carries TRBV5-4 and TRBJ1-6; TRBD1 matches at 10 bases. The CDR3 is 16 amino acids. Germline V gene lookup returns CDR1 SGHNT and CDR2 YYREEE (reference sequence). V was clipped by 0 bases and J by 7 bases; unmatched bases: 4. CDR3 DNA sequence: TGTGCCAGCAGCTTGGCCGGGACAGGGGTAAATTCACCCCTCCACTTT. It encodes CASSLAGTGVNSPLHF.

The chain combines TRBV5-4 with TRBJ2-3; tentatively, D is TRBD1 or TRBD2 (5 bases each). V was pared by 2 bases and J by 1 base, with 11 bases between. Germline V gene lookup returns CDR1 SGHNT and CDR2 YYREEE (reference sequence). This CDR3 comprises 15 residues. This chain's CDR3 is CASSFGQGGTDTQYF. DNA of the CDR3: TGTGCCAGCAGCTTTGGGCAGGGAGGCACAGATACGCAGTATTTT.

The chain has TRBV18 and TRBJ2-2; 8 bases align to TRBD1. V shed 6 bases and J 0 bases; nucleotides not matched to a gene: 3. CDR1 KGHSH and CDR2 LQKENI come from the germline V gene. The CDR3 runs 15 residues. CDR3 protein: CASSGGQANTGELFF. The CDR3 region has the DNA TGTGCCAGCTCGGGGGGACAGGCGAACACCGGGGAGCTGTTTTTT. Combining the CDR3 with reference TRBV18 and TRBJ2-2 gives the whole variable domain NAGVMQNPRHLVRRRGQEARLRCSPMKGHSHVYWYRQLPEEGLKFMVYLQKENIIDESGMPKERFSAEFPKEGPSILRIQQVVRGDSAAYFCASSGGQANTGELFFGEGSRLTVL.

The chain recombines TRBV6-1 with TRBJ2-7; D remains ambiguous. Deletions cut 6 bases from V and 3 bases from J, with 9 bases between. The CDR3 is 12 amino acids. CDR1 MNHNS and CDR2 SASEGT come from the germline V gene. The CDR3 reads CASSQTRYEQYF. Written as DNA, the CDR3 is TGTGCCAGCAGCCAAACTCGCTACGAGCAGTACTTC.

V gene TRBV19 combines with J gene TRBJ2-5; either TRBD1 or TRBD2 may supply D (6 bases each). The CDR3 extends over 16 amino acids. Germline CDR1 LNHDA, CDR2 SQIVND (reference sequence). The germline V and J ends were trimmed by 7 bases and 4 bases, with 22 bases remaining between them. The CDR3 DNA reads TGTGCCAGTACCCAAGGGGGAACAGGGACTGGAGAGACCCAGTACTTC. It codes for CASTQGGTGTGETQYF.

This clone was found a few times. The V and J genes are TRBV19 and TRBJ2-3; D unclear. Germline V gene data show CDR1 as LNHDA and CDR2 as SQIVND (reference sequence). CDR3 length: 12 amino acids. Trimming cost V 6 bases and J 8 bases, with 12 bases left between them. The CDR3: CASSQSRATQYF. The CDR3 region has the DNA TGTGCCAGTAGCCAAAGCCGGGCTACGCAGTATTTT.

V usage is TRBV14 and J usage is TRBJ1-6; 8 bases line up with TRBD1. J lost 10 bases, V lost 4 bases, and 9 bases had no gene match. This CDR3 spans 15 amino acids. The germline CDR1 and CDR2 sequences are SGHDN and FVKESK. CDR3 DNA: TGTGCCAGCAGCCGGGACGGACAGGGAAAATCACCCCTCCACTTT. Encoded protein: CASSRDGQGKSPLHF.

The chain joins TRBV15 to TRBJ2-7; TRBD2 is a possible D gene (5 bases). Germline lookup yields CDR1 LNHNV and CDR2 YYDKDF (reference sequence). With 0 bases removed from V and 2 bases from J, the gap between germline ends came to 11 bases. The CDR3 totals 15 residues. The CDR3 spells CATSRERAGAYEQYF. For the CDR3, the DNA is TGTGCCACCAGCAGAGAGCGGGCCGGGGCCTACGAGCAGTACTTC.

This chain connects TRBV5-5 to TRBJ2-7; weak D call: TRBD2 (6 bases). The CDR3 spans 13 residues. Germline V CDR1 and CDR2: SGHKS, YYEKEE (reference sequence). V lost 1 base, J lost 2 bases, and 7 bases lay in between. The DNA for the CDR3 is TGTGCCAGCAGCTTGTCGGGGGCCTACGAGCAGTACTTC. Translating gives CASSLSGAYEQYF. The complete variable domain, with remaining parts taken from reference TRBV5-5 and TRBJ2-7, reads DAGVTQSPTHLIKTRGQQVTLRCSPISGHKSVSWYQQVLGQGPQFIFQYYEKEERGRGNFPDRFSARQFPNYSSELNVNALLLGDSALYLCASSLSGAYEQYFGPGTRLTVT.

This chain uses TRBV6-1 with TRBJ2-7, with D uncertain. The germline V gene has CDR1 MNHNS and CDR2 SASEGT. The V end was cut by 4 bases, the J end by 4 bases, with 8 bases between. The CDR3 spans 12 residues. CDR3 in DNA: TGTGCCAGCAGTGCCTCCCTATACGAGCAGTACTTC. Encoded protein: CASSASLYEQYF.

CDR3 region: CASSLNRGTEAFF. The CDR3 nucleotides read TGTGCCAGCAGCTTAAATCGGGGGACTGAAGCTTTCTTT. The V gene is TRBV7-3, the J gene TRBJ1-1; D possibly corresponds to TRBD1 (5 bases). Germline-derived CDR1 and CDR2 are SGHTA and FQGTGA. Trimming cost V 1 base and J 5 bases, with 8 bases left between them. The CDR3 loop spans 13 amino acids.

V and J are TRBV10-2 and TRBJ2-7; tentative D call: TRBD2 (6 bases). There are 13 residues in the CDR3. Between the trimmed V and J ends, which lost 0 bases and 6 bases, there was a span of 9 bases. Germline CDR1 and CDR2: WSHSY and SAAADI. CDR3 DNA: TGCGCCAGCAGTGAGTCGAGGAGGGGCGAGCAGTACTTC. It is translated as CASSESRRGEQYF.

V gene TRBV5-1 combines with J gene TRBJ2-7; 9 bases map to TRBD1. Germline CDR1 and CDR2: SGHRS and YFSETQ. V shed 4 bases and J 4 bases; nucleotides not matched to a gene: 6. There are 14 residues in the CDR3. CDR3 nucleotide sequence: TGCGCCAGCAGCGTCGGGACAGGGTGGTACGAGCAGTACTTC. Translating gives CASSVGTGWYEQYF.

V usage is TRBV7-2 and J usage is TRBJ2-7, with D unresolved. This CDR3 spans 13 amino acids. The germline V gene has CDR1 SGHTA and CDR2 FQGNSA. Trimming removed 5 bases at V and 0 bases at J, with 8 bases between. This chain's CDR3 is CASSVRNSYEQYF. DNA for the CDR3: TGTGCCAGCAGCGTCAGGAACTCCTACGAGCAGTACTTC.

This chain uses TRBV12-5 with TRBJ2-5; 7 bases agree with TRBD2. The J segment lost 1 base and the V segment lost 1 base, leaving 6 bases of the junction unmatched. The CDR3 extends over 16 amino acids. Per the germline V gene, CDR1 is LGHNT and CDR2 is FRNRAP. The chain's CDR3 is CASGLGSSGTQETQYF. In DNA, the CDR3 is TGTGCTAGTGGTTTGGGGTCTAGCGGTACCCAAGAGACCCAGTACTTC.

The sample holds a few counts of this clone. This chain joins TRBV15 and TRBJ2-3; D unclear. The length of the CDR3 is 13 residues. The V and J ends lost 4 bases and 1 base respectively, with 6 bases between them. Germline V gives CDR1 LNHNV, CDR2 YYDKDF (reference sequence). CDR3 sequence: CATSIGGTDTQYF. CDR3 in DNA: TGTGCCACCAGCATTGGGGGCACAGATACGCAGTATTTT.

CDR3 in amino acids: CASSLAASQQYF. CDR3 sequence (DNA): TGTGCCAGCAGCTTAGCGGCCAGCCAGCAGTACTTC. The chain carries TRBV7-9 and TRBJ2-7; no definite D call. Trimming removed 0 bases at V and 8 bases at J, with 8 bases between. CDR3 size: 12 residues. Germline CDR1 reads SEHNR; CDR2 reads FQNEAQ (reference sequence). Filled out from reference TRBV7-9 and TRBJ2-7, the complete variable domain reads DTGVSQNPRHKITKRGQNVTFRCDPISEHNRLYWYRQTLGQGPEFLTYFQNEAQLEKSRLLSDRFSAERPKGSFSTLEIQRTEQGDSAMYLCASSLAASQQYFGPGTRLTVT.

This sequence joins TRBV5-4 and TRBJ2-5; tentative D call: TRBD1 (5 bases). V lost 0 bases and J lost 1, with 7 bases in between. The CDR3 runs to 14 residues. CDR1 and CDR2 (germline): SGHNT, YYREEE (reference sequence). In nucleotides, the CDR3 is TGTGCCAGCAGCTTGGGGGGCCCCCAAGAGACCCAGTACTTC. Protein sequence: CASSLGGPQETQYF.

The rearrangement links TRBV5-4 to TRBJ2-7; D is uncertain. CDR1 is SGHNT, CDR2 YYREEE, per germline (reference sequence). This CDR3 comprises 13 residues. V lost 2 bases to trimming and J lost 2 bases, with 8 bases between them. The CDR3 spells CASSFADAYEQYF. The CDR3, as DNA: TGTGCCAGCAGCTTCGCGGATGCCTACGAGCAGTACTTC.

CDR3: CASSPRQDSYEQYF. The CDR3 nucleotides read TGTGCCAGCAGCCCGAGACAGGATTCCTACGAGCAGTACTTC. V and J are TRBV7-2 and TRBJ2-7; D might be TRBD1 (6 bases). This CDR3 region has 14 residues. Germline V lookup: CDR1 SGHTA, CDR2 FQGNSA. Trimming removed 5 bases at V and 1 base at J, with 12 bases between.

The chain combines TRBV6-5 with TRBJ1-2, with 8 bases matching TRBD1. Germline assignment: CDR1 MNHEY and CDR2 SVGAGI. The CDR3 extends over 13 amino acids. Losses at the gene ends were 6 bases for V and 8 bases for J; bases not matched to a gene: 8. CDR3 region: CASSPGGWEGYTF. The CDR3 DNA reads TGTGCCAGCAGCCCAGGGGGCTGGGAGGGCTACACCTTC.

This clone occurred a few times. The chain joins TRBV28 to TRBJ2-1; D unresolved. Germline V lookup: CDR1 MDHEN, CDR2 SYDVKM. This CDR3 region has 11 residues. Trimming shortened V by 5 bases and J by 4 bases, and 3 bases separated the two germline ends. The CDR3 nucleotides are TGTGCCAGCAGTCGGTACAATGAGCAGTTCTTC. It codes for CASSRYNEQFF. Full variable domain (outside the CDR3, taken from reference TRBV28 and TRBJ2-1): DVKVTQSSRYLVKRTGEKVFLECVQDMDHENMFWYRQDPGLGLRLIYFSYDVKMKEKGDIPEGYSVSREKKERFSLILESASTNQTSMYLCASSRYNEQFFGPGTRLTVL.

The chain links TRBV5-1 to TRBJ2-7; D possibly corresponds to TRBD1 (6 bases). Trimming left V 4 bases short and J 7 bases short, with 18 bases between. The CDR3 totals 14 residues. Germline values: CDR1 SGHRS, CDR2 YFSETQ. The CDR3: CASSASGTPGEQYF. The CDR3 DNA reads TGCGCCAGCAGCGCCTCCGGGACACCCGGGGAGCAGTACTTC.